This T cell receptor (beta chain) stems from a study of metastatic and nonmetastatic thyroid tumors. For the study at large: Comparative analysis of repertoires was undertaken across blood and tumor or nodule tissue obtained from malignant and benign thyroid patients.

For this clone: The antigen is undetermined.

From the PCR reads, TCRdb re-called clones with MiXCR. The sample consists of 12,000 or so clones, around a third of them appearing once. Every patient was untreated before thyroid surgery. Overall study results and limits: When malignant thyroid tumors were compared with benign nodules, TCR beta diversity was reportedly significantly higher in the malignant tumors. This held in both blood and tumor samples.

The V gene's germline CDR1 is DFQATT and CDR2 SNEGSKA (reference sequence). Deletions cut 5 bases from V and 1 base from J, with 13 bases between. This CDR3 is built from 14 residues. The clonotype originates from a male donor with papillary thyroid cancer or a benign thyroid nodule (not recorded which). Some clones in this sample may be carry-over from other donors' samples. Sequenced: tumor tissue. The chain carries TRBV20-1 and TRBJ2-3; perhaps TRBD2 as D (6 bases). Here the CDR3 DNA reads TGCAGTGCTCCGACAGCGGGTGGCACAGATACGCAGTATTTT. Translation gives CSAPTAGGTDTQYF.